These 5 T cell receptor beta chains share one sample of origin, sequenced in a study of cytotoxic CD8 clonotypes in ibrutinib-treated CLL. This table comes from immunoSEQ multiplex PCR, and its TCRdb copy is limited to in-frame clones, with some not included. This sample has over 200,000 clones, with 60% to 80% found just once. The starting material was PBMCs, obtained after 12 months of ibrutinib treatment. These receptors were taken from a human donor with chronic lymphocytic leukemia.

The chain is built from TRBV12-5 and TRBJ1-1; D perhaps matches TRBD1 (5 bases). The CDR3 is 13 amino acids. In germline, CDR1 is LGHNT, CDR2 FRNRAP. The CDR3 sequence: CAATGDRNTEAFF. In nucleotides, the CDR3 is TGTGCCGCTACAGGAGACCGGAACACTGAAGCTTTCTTT.

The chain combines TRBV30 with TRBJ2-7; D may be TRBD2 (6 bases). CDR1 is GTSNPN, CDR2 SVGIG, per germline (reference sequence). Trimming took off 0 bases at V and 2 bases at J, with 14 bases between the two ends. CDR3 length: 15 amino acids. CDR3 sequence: CAWSVLSGWAYEQYF. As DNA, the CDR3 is TGTGCCTGGAGTGTACTTAGCGGATGGGCCTACGAGCAGTACTTC.

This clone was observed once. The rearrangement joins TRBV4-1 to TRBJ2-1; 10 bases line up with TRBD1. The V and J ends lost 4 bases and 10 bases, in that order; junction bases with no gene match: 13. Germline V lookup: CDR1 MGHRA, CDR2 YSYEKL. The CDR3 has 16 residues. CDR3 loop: CASSPGGTGVRGEQFF. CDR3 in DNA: TGCGCCAGCAGCCCCGGCGGGACAGGGGTTCGCGGGGAGCAGTTCTTC.

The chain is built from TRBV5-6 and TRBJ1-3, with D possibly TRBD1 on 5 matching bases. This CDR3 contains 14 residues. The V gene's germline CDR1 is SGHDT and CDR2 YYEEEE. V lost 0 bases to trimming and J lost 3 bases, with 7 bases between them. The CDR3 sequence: CASSLARVGNTIYF. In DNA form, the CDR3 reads TGTGCCAGCAGCTTGGCCAGGGTTGGAAACACCATATATTTT.

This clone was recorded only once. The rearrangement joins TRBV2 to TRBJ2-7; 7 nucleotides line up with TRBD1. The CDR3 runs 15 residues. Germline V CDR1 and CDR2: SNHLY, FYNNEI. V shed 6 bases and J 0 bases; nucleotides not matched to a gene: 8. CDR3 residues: CASRRGTALSYEQYF. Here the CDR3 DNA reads TGTGCCAGCAGGAGAGGGACAGCCCTCTCCTACGAGCAGTACTTC.